The clone carrying this T cell receptor beta chain turned up a few times. This sample stems from a study of blood T cell repertoires in COVID-19. The germline V gene encodes CDR1 MGHRA and CDR2 YSYEKL. The CDR3 contains 15 residues. The V and J ends lost 2 bases and 1 base respectively, with 11 bases between them. The data were produced by immunoSEQ multiplex PCR, yet TCRdb's version contains in-frame clones alone and is incomplete. Of over 150,000 clones listed, roughly 87% are singletons. The sequenced sample consisted of peripheral blood. The receptor was derived from an older woman who had recovered from COVID-19. This chain connects TRBV4-1 to TRBJ1-1; D is possibly TRBD1 (6 bases). The chain's CDR3 is CASSQPTGRNTEAFF. The CDR3 nucleotides are TGCGCCAGCAGCCAACCCACAGGGCGGAACACTGAAGCTTTCTTT.